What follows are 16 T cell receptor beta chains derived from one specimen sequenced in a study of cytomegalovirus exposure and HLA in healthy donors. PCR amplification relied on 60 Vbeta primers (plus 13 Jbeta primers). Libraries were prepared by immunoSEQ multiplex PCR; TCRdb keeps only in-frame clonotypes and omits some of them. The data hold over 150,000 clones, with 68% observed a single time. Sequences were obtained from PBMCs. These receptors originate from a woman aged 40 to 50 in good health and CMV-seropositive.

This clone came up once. The CDR3 bases are TGTGCCAGCACTCAGGCTGGGACAGAGAACTATGGCTACACCTTC. Protein sequence: CASTQAGTENYGYTF. The gene calls are TRBV9 and TRBJ1-2, with 7 bases identical to TRBD1. The CDR3 length is 15 residues. Germline CDR1 is SGDLS and CDR2 is YYNGEE. V lost 6 bases, J lost 2 bases, and 10 bases stayed unmatched.

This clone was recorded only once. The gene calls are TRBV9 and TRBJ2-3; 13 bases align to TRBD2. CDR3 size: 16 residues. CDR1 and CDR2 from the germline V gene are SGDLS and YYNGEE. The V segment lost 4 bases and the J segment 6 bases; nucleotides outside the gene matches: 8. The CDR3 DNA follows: TGTGCCAGCAGCATGACTAGCGGGGGGCCGGGGGATACGCAGTATTTT. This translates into CASSMTSGGPGDTQYF.

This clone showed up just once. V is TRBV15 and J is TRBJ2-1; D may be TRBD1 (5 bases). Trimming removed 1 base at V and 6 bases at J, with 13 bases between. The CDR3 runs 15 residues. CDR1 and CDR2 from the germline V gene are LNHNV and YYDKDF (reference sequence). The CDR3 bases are TGTGCCACCAGCAGAGGGTACCAGGGTTGCAATGAGCAGTTCTTC. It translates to CATSRGYQGCNEQFF.

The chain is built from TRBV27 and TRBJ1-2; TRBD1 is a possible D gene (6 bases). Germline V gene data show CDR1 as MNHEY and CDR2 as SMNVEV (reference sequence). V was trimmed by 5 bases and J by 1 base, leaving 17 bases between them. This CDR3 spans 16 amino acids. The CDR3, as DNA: TGTGCCAGCAGTCTCTCTCCGGGACAAATTAACTATGGCTACACCTTC. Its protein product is CASSLSPGQINYGYTF.

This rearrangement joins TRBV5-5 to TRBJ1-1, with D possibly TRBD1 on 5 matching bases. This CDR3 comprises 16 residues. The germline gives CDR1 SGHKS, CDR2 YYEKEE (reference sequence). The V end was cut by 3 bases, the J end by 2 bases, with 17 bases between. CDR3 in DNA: TGTGCCAGCAGCTGGGGCCCGGCATATACAAACACTGAAGCTTTCTTT. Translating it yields CASSWGPAYTNTEAFF.

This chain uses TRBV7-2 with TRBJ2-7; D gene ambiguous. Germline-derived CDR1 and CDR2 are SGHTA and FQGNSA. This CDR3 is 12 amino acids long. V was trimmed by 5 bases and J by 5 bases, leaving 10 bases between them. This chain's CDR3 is CASSPAPDEQYF. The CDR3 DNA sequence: TGTGCCAGCAGCCCCGCCCCGGACGAGCAGTACTTC.

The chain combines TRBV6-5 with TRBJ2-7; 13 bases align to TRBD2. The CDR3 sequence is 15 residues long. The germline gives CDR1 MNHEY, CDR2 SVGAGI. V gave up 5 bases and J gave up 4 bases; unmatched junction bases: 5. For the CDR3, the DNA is TGTGCCAGCAGTCCTACTAGCGGGAGGGGGTACGAGCAGTACTTC. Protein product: CASSPTSGRGYEQYF.

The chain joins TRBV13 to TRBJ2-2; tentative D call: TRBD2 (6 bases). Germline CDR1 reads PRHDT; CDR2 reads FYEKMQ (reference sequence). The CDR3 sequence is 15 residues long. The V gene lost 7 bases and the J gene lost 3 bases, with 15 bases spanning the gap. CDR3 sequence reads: CASNLRDFYTGELFF. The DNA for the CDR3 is TGTGCCAGCAATCTCCGGGACTTCTACACCGGGGAGCTGTTTTTT.

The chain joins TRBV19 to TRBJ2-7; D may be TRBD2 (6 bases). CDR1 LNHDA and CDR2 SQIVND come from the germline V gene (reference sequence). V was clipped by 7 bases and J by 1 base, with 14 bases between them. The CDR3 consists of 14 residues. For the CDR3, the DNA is TGTGCCAGTAAAGGAAGCGGGTATTCCTACGAGCAGTACTTC. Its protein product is CASKGSGYSYEQYF.

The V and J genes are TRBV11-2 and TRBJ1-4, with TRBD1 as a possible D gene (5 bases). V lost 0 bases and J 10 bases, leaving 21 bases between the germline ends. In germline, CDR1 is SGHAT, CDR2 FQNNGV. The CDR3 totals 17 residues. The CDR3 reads CASSLDDPGTSYSKLFF. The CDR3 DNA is TGTGCCAGCAGCTTAGATGACCCAGGGACTTCCTACTCAAAACTGTTTTTT.

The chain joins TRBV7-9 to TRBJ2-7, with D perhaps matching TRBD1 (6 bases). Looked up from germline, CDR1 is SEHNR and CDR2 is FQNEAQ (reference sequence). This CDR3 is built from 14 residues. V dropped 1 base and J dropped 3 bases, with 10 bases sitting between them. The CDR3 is CASSLEQGHYEQYF. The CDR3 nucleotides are TGTGCCAGCAGCTTAGAACAGGGTCACTACGAGCAGTACTTC.

This chain's CDR3 is CASSLDRGRGTDTQYF. As DNA, the CDR3 is TGTGCCAGCAGCTTAGATAGGGGTCGCGGCACAGATACGCAGTATTTT. The chain employs TRBV7-3 and TRBJ2-3; maybe TRBD1 (5 bases). Trimming left V 2 bases short and J 1 base short, with 13 bases between. CDR3 length: 16 residues. Per the germline V gene, CDR1 is SGHTA and CDR2 is FQGTGA.

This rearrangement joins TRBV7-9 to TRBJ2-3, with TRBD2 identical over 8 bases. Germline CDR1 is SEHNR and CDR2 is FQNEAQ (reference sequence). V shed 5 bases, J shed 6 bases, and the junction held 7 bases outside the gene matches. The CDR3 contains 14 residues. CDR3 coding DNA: TGTGCCAGCAGCACCGGGACTAGGGGGGATACGCAGTATTTT. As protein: CASSTGTRGDTQYF. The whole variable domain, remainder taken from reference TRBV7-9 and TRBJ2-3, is DTGVSQNPRHKITKRGQNVTFRCDPISEHNRLYWYRQTLGQGPEFLTYFQNEAQLEKSRLLSDRFSAERPKGSFSTLEIQRTEQGDSAMYLCASSTGTRGDTQYFGPGTRLTVL.

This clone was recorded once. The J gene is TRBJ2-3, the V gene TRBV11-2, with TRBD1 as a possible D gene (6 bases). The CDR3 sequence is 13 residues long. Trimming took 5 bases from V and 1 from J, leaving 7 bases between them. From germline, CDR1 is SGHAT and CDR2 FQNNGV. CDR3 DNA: TGTGCCAGCAGCAGGACAGGCACAGATACGCAGTATTTT. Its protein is CASSRTGTDTQYF.

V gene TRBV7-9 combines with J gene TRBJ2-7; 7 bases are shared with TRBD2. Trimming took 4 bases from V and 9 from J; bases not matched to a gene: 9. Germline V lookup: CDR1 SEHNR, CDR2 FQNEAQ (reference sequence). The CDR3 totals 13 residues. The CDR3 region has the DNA TGTGCCAGCAGCTCCCCCGGGGAGGGTGGGCAGTACTTC. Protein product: CASSSPGEGGQYF.

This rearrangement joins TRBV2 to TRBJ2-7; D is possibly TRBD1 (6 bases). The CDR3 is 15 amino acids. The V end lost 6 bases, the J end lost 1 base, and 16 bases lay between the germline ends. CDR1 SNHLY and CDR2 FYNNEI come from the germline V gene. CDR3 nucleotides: TGTGCCAGCAGGCTGGAAAGGGACACGTCCTACGAGCAGTACTTC. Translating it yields CASRLERDTSYEQYF.